This T cell receptor beta chain came from a study of blood T cells in healthy people across ages. Study in general: About one barcoded beta molecule per two T cells was the capture yield of template switching.

For this clonotype: Its antigen is unknown.

A sample-barcoded 5' primer and a J-beta primer mix were used in a second PCR of roughly 7 to 12 cycles. Every molecule of cDNA carried a tag from a template-switch adaptor with 12 random nucleotides. MiXCR was run by TCRdb on the 5' RACE reads, yielding one entry per CDR3 protein. The profile shows 1.6 million or so distinct CDR3 sequences, roughly 30% of them singletons. The study's findings and limits: A roughly linear fall in TCR beta diversity per million T cells was seen with increasing age. Conclusively comparing naive with antigen-experienced cells was impossible with unsorted PBMCs.

The CDR3 is 17 residues long. Trimming took 4 bases from V and 5 from J; bases not matched to a gene: 16. Germline CDR1 SQVTM, CDR2 ANQGSEA. The chain uses TRBV29-1 and TRBJ1-2, with 10 bases fitting TRBD1. The origin of this receptor is a woman aged 25 to 39 in good health. The sequenced sample consisted of blood. CDR3 bases: TGCAGCGTTGGCGTCGGGGACAGGGGCCCCAGTGCGTATGGCTACACCTTC. Its protein is CSVGVGDRGPSAYGYTF.